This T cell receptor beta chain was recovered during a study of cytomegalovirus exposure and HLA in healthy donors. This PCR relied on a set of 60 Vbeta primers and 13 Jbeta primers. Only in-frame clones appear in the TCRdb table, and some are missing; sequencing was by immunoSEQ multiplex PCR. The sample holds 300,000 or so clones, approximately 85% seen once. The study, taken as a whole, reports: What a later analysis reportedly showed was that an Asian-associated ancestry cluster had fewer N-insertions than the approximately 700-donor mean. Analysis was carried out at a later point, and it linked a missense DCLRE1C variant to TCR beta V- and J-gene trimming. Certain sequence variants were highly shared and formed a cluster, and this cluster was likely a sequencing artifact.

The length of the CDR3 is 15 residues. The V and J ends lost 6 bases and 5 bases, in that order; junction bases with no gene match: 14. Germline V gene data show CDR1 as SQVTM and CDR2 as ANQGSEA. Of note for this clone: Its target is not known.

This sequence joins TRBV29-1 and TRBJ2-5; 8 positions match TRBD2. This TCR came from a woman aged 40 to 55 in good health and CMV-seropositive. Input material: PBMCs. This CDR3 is CSVQVTGGMRETQYF. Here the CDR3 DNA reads TGCAGCGTCCAAGTTACGGGGGGGATGAGGGAGACCCAGTACTTC.